The 6 T cell receptor beta chains reported below all come from one sample, sequenced in a study of cytomegalovirus exposure and HLA in healthy donors. The study ran its PCR with 60 Vbeta and 13 Jbeta primers. Repertoires were generated with immunoSEQ multiplex PCR, while TCRdb's copy carries only in-frame clones and drops some. The table includes around 140,000 clones, about 74% detected once. The sample consisted of PBMCs. The receptors come from a woman aged 60-75 years in good health and CMV-seronegative.

This chain links TRBV7-8 with TRBJ2-7; 8 bases align to TRBD1. The CDR3 is made up of 14 amino acids. CDR1 SGHVS and CDR2 FQNEAQ come from the germline V gene. Trimming at V came to 5 bases and at J to 2 bases, leaving 5 bases not matched to a gene. CDR3 nucleotides: TGTGCCAGCAGCCTGCAGACAGGGGCCTACGAGCAGTACTTC. As protein: CASSLQTGAYEQYF.

The chain uses TRBV4-1 and TRBJ1-1, with a tentative D call TRBD1 (6 bases). Trimming cost V 2 bases and J 0 bases, with 25 bases left between them. This CDR3 spans 20 amino acids. CDR1 MGHRA and CDR2 YSYEKL come from the germline V gene. The CDR3 sequence: CASSQPRGGGHRDMNTEAFF. The DNA for the CDR3 is TGCGCCAGCAGCCAACCACGGGGCGGGGGGCACCGGGACATGAACACTGAAGCTTTCTTT.

The chain uses TRBV10-1 and TRBJ2-5, with D perhaps matching TRBD1 (6 bases). CDR3 length: 15 amino acids. V gave up 4 bases and J gave up 1 base, with 13 bases separating them. Germline CDR1 and CDR2: WNHNN and SYGVQD (reference sequence). DNA of the CDR3: TGCGCCAGCAGTGCCTTTGGGGGCCCCCAAGAGACCCAGTACTTC. Amino acid sequence: CASSAFGGPQETQYF.

V and J are TRBV18 and TRBJ2-2; a weak D match, TRBD1 (5 bases). This CDR3 has 15 amino acids. Germline CDR1 is KGHSH and CDR2 is LQKENI. The ends were cut back, 5 bases at V and 2 bases at J, with 12 bases in the middle. The CDR3: CASSAGQDNTGELFF. Here the CDR3 DNA reads TGTGCCAGCTCAGCAGGACAAGATAACACCGGGGAGCTGTTTTTT.

The chain employs TRBV27 and TRBJ2-7; D gene unclear. The CDR3 extends over 17 amino acids. The germline V and J ends were trimmed by 0 bases and 6 bases, with 21 bases remaining between them. Germline loops: CDR1 MNHEY, CDR2 SMNVEV (reference sequence). In nucleotides, the CDR3 is TGTGCCAGCAGTTTATCTGCTGCGATCGGAGCACGGAGCGAGCAGTACTTC. Its translation: CASSLSAAIGARSEQYF.

This rearrangement joins TRBV30 to TRBJ1-2; 7 bases map to TRBD1. V shed 0 bases, J shed 3 bases, and the junction held 22 bases outside the gene matches. This CDR3 has 20 amino acids. Per germline, CDR1 GTSNPN and CDR2 SVGIG (reference sequence). For the CDR3, the DNA is TGTGCCTGGAGTGTTAATTTCCCTAAGAGTTGGACAGGACATTACTATGGCTACACCTTC. Translating it yields CAWSVNFPKSWTGHYYGYTF.